This TCR beta chain was identified during a study of cytomegalovirus exposure and HLA in healthy donors. This CDR3 is 14 amino acids long. Germline lookup yields CDR1 MNHEY and CDR2 SMNVEV (reference sequence). With 3 bases clipped from V and 4 bases from J, the junction kept 5 bases outside the gene matches. Data came from immunoSEQ multiplex PCR; TCRdb stores just in-frame clones and leaves some out. The top ten clones hold roughly 1% of a sample with approximately 220,000 clones, about 93% of them seen once. This clonotype originated in a woman younger than 35 in good health and CMV-seronegative. The specimen was PBMCs. The rearrangement links TRBV27 to TRBJ2-7, with TRBD2 matching 8 bases. Here the CDR3 reads CASSFAGGRYEQYF. For the CDR3, the DNA is TGTGCCAGCAGTTTCGCGGGGGGCAGGTACGAGCAGTACTTC.